This is a list of T cell receptor beta chains from one sample in a study of T cells in Graves' hyperthyroidism and ophthalmopathy. TCRdb re-called the multiplex PCR reads through MiXCR, storing one row per CDR3 protein. This sample carries about 210,000 distinct CDR3 sequences, 18% of them seen once, and the ten largest clones take 44%. The specimen sequenced was blood. The receptors originated from a man aged 35-49 years with Graves' hyperthyroidism. Both conserved end residues are part of each CDR3. A D gene is named only where the DNA matches it firmly. The size of a clone is reported for some rows only, either as once, few or many, or as a class for expanded clones.

CDR3 | DNA | J | size | D | V
CASSSQGFSTEAFF | TGTGCCAGCAGCTCACAGGGTTTCTCCACTGAAGCTTTCTTT | TRBJ1-1 | many | - | TRBV7-9
CASSLERGGRRTDTQYF | TGTGCCAGCAGCTTAGAACGGGGCGGGAGACGCACAGATACGCAGTATTTT | TRBJ2-3 | - | TRBD2 | TRBV2
CASSFGTGYHEQYF | TGTGCCAGCAGTTTCGGGACAGGGTACCACGAGCAGTACTTC | TRBJ2-7 | many | TRBD1 | TRBV12-3/TRBV12-4
CASSPPGSYGYTF | TGTGCCAGCAGTCCCCCAGGGTCCTATGGCTACACCTTC | TRBJ1-2 | few | - | TRBV28
CASSPSGRSEQFF | TGTGCCAGCTCACCGTCGGGGAGAAGTGAGCAGTTCTTC | TRBJ2-1 | many | - | TRBV18
CASSPFGDGYTF | TGTGCCAGCAGCCCATTCGGGGATGGCTACACCTTC | TRBJ1-2 | - | - | TRBV7-9
CASSPQRTGEKLFF | TGTGCCAGCAGCCCTCAAAGGACGGGTGAAAAACTGTTTTTT | TRBJ1-4 | many | - | TRBV2
CASSGQGGQETQYF | TGTGCCAGCAGCGGACAGGGAGGACAAGAGACCCAGTACTTC | TRBJ2-5 | many | TRBD1 | TRBV12-3/TRBV12-4
CASSQNRLSTGELFF | TGTGCCAGCAGTCAAAACAGGCTCAGCACCGGGGAGCTGTTTTTT | TRBJ2-2 | many | - | TRBV3-1
CASSEGQVYTDTQYF | TGTGCCAGCAGTGAAGGACAGGTATACACAGATACGCAGTATTTT | TRBJ2-3 | many | - | TRBV6-1